The 32 T cell receptor beta chains listed next were all sequenced from one sample in a study of blood T cell repertoires in COVID-19. Sequencing used immunoSEQ multiplex PCR; TCRdb keeps in-frame clones, though not all of them. Here the sample spans around 200,000 clones, 86% being singletons. Sample: PBMCs or T cells enriched from blood (not recorded which). The receptors here all came from a man aged 35-49 years with acute COVID-19.

The genes are TRBV7-2 and TRBJ2-1, with D tentatively TRBD1 (6 bases). V was cut by 6 bases and J by 2 bases, with 14 bases left in between. This CDR3 comprises 15 residues. Germline assignment: CDR1 SGHTA and CDR2 FQGNSA. CDR3 loop: CASRPPRGAYNEQFF. CDR3 nucleotides: TGTGCCAGCAGGCCTCCCAGGGGCGCCTACAATGAGCAGTTCTTC.

The V call is TRBV5-8, the J call TRBJ1-5, with 7 bases identical to TRBD1. The CDR3 loop spans 14 amino acids. The V gene's germline CDR1 is SGHTS and CDR2 YDEGEE. V was clipped by 4 bases and J by 5 bases; unmatched bases: 6. CDR3 in amino acids: CASSGRDSDQPQHF. Written as DNA, the CDR3 is TGTGCCAGCAGCGGCCGGGACAGCGATCAGCCCCAGCATTTT.

The rearrangement links TRBV25-1 to TRBJ2-2; 7 bases are a match to TRBD1. V gave up 9 bases and J gave up 4 bases; unmatched junction bases: 8. The CDR3 is made up of 14 amino acids. Germline loops: CDR1 MGHDK, CDR2 SYGVNS. In DNA form, the CDR3 reads TGTGCCAGTTCGGGACAGACGAGCACCGGGGAGCTGTTTTTT. Amino acid sequence: CASSGQTSTGELFF. The variable domain in full, completed from reference TRBV25-1 and TRBJ2-2, reads EADIYQTPRYLVIGTGKKITLECSQTMGHDKMYWYQQDPGMELHLIHYSYGVNSTEKGDLSSESTVSRIRTEHFPLTLESARPSHTSQYLCASSGQTSTGELFFGEGSRLTVL.

The J gene is TRBJ2-2, the V gene TRBV2; D not resolved. The CDR3 covers 14 residues. V lost 7 bases and J lost 7, with 16 bases in between. Germline V gene data show CDR1 as SNHLY and CDR2 as FYNNEI. The CDR3, as DNA: TGTGCCAGCAACCGTAGAGGAAGGAGCGGGGAGCTGTTTTTT. This sequence encodes CASNRRGRSGELFF.

J is TRBJ2-3 and V is TRBV6-4; no reliable D call. This CDR3 contains 14 residues. Trimming stripped 2 bases from V and 0 bases from J, with 6 bases between. Germline assignment: CDR1 MRHNA and CDR2 SNTAGT. CDR3 residues: CASSDGFSTDTQYF. DNA of the CDR3: TGTGCCAGCAGTGACGGCTTTAGCACAGATACGCAGTATTTT.

The chain is built from TRBV12-3 or TRBV12-4 and TRBJ1-6; TRBD1 aligns across 7 bases. The junction had 3 bases not matched to a gene; V was cut back by 7 bases and J by 6 bases. The CDR3 contains 13 residues. CDR3 coding DNA: TGTGCCAGCAACAGGGGAGGTAATTCACCCCTCCACTTT. It encodes CASNRGGNSPLHF.

The chain employs TRBV27 and TRBJ2-7, with D possibly TRBD1 on 5 matching bases. Germline-derived CDR1 and CDR2 are MNHEY and SMNVEV (reference sequence). Trimming shortened V by 5 bases and J by 0 bases, and 11 bases separated the two germline ends. This CDR3 is built from 14 residues. Here the CDR3 reads CASSPYQGSYEQYF. The CDR3 DNA is TGTGCCAGCAGTCCCTACCAGGGCTCCTACGAGCAGTACTTC.

The chain has TRBV27 and TRBJ2-7; 11 bases map to TRBD2. The CDR3 is made up of 15 amino acids. V was pared by 6 bases and J by 1 base, with 5 bases of the junction left unmatched. Germline assignment: CDR1 MNHEY and CDR2 SMNVEV (reference sequence). The CDR3 region is CASREVAGGSYEQYF. For the CDR3, the DNA is TGTGCCAGCAGGGAAGTAGCGGGAGGGTCCTACGAGCAGTACTTC.

This chain joins TRBV4-2 and TRBJ1-5, with no clear D. Trimming took off 0 bases at V and 0 bases at J, with 15 bases between the two ends. The length of the CDR3 is 18 residues. In germline, CDR1 is LGHNA, CDR2 YNFKEQ. CDR3 DNA: TGTGCCAGCAGCCAAGATTCGGGGAGGTCTTATAGCAATCAGCCCCAGCATTTT. This translates into CASSQDSGRSYSNQPQHF.

The chain couples TRBV9 to TRBJ1-2, with D hard to call. This CDR3 is 12 amino acids long. CDR1 SGDLS and CDR2 YYNGEE come from the germline V gene. The ends were cut back, 2 bases at V and 8 bases at J, with 10 bases in the middle. CDR3 sequence (DNA): TGTGCCAGCAGCGTCGGAGGGAGGGGCTACACCTTC. Amino acids: CASSVGGRGYTF.

The V and J genes are TRBV4-3 and TRBJ2-7; tentative D call: TRBD1 (6 bases). Trimming stripped 4 bases from V and 4 bases from J, with 17 bases between. Germline V gives CDR1 LGHNA, CDR2 YSLEER. The CDR3 covers 15 residues. The chain's CDR3 is CASSPYQGGIYEQYF. The CDR3 coding sequence is TGCGCCAGCAGCCCGTACCAAGGGGGAATTTACGAGCAGTACTTC.

V is TRBV18 and J is TRBJ1-4; D unresolved. V lost 2 bases to trimming and J lost 4 bases, with 8 bases between them. Germline V gives CDR1 KGHSH, CDR2 LQKENI. This CDR3 is built from 14 residues. DNA of the CDR3: TGTGCCAGCTCACCAGAGGGCCTTAATGAAAAACTGTTTTTT. This encodes CASSPEGLNEKLFF.

The J gene is TRBJ2-3, the V gene TRBV9; 8 bases fit TRBD2. Germline V CDR1 and CDR2: SGDLS, YYNGEE. This CDR3 is built from 16 residues. V gave up 4 bases and J gave up 4 bases; unmatched junction bases: 11. Here the CDR3 reads CASSRAGSGGPDTQYF. The CDR3 nucleotides are TGTGCCAGCAGCCGCGCGGGGTCGGGAGGGCCAGATACGCAGTATTTT.

V is TRBV5-1 and J is TRBJ2-7; TRBD2 matches at 9 bases. This CDR3 has 15 residues. The germline gives CDR1 SGHRS, CDR2 YFSETQ. The junction had 5 bases not matched to a gene; V was cut back by 3 bases and J by 1 base. Here the CDR3 DNA reads TGCGCCAGCAGCTGGGTAGCGGGGGTGTCCTACGAGCAGTACTTC. Residues: CASSWVAGVSYEQYF.

The rearrangement links TRBV9 to TRBJ2-7, with 8 bases aligning to TRBD2. Germline V gene sequence: CDR1 SGDLS, CDR2 YYNGEE. The CDR3 totals 13 residues. Trimming took 0 bases from V and 9 from J; bases not matched to a gene: 5. The CDR3 loop reads CASSVDLAGRQYF. The DNA of the CDR3 is TGTGCCAGCAGCGTAGACTTAGCGGGACGGCAGTACTTC.

The rearrangement links TRBV27 to TRBJ2-3, with 12 bases aligning to TRBD2. CDR3 size: 15 residues. The germline CDR1 and CDR2 sequences are MNHEY and SMNVEV (reference sequence). V lost 7 bases to trimming and J lost 6 bases; unmatched junction nucleotides: 8. The CDR3, as DNA: TGTGCCAGCATTAGACTAGCGGGAGTATTGGATACGCAGTATTTT. Encoded protein: CASIRLAGVLDTQYF.

The chain combines TRBV27 with TRBJ1-4; D gene ambiguous. This CDR3 has 15 amino acids. Germline V gene data show CDR1 as MNHEY and CDR2 as SMNVEV (reference sequence). V was shortened by 0 bases and J by 8 bases, with 13 bases between the two germline ends. For the CDR3, the DNA is TGTGCCAGCAGTTTATCGTTACGGGAGAGGGAAAAACTGTTTTTT. Its translation is CASSLSLREREKLFF.

This clone has just a few counts. V usage is TRBV18 and J usage is TRBJ2-1, with D maybe TRBD1 (6 bases). The CDR3 sequence is 15 residues long. Trimming removed 3 bases at V and 5 bases at J, with 14 bases between. In germline, CDR1 is KGHSH, CDR2 LQKENI. The CDR3 nucleotides are TGTGCCAGCTCACCTCCGGGACAACCCGACAATGAGCAGTTCTTC. It specifies CASSPPGQPDNEQFF.

The rearrangement uses TRBV5-1 and TRBJ2-2, with a weak D call TRBD2 (6 bases). The CDR3 contains 14 residues. Germline loops: CDR1 SGHRS, CDR2 YFSETQ. Trimming cost V 4 bases and J 1 base, with 8 bases left between them. The DNA of the CDR3 is TGCGCCAGCAGCGGAGCGGGGAACACCGGGGAGCTGTTTTTT. It specifies CASSGAGNTGELFF.

The CDR3 sequence is CASSEARGRASYEQFF. CDR3 DNA sequence: TGTGCCAGCAGCGAAGCTCGCGGGAGGGCCTCTTATGAGCAGTTCTTC. The chain uses TRBV7-6 and TRBJ2-1; TRBD2 agrees at 9 bases. CDR1 is SGHVS, CDR2 FNYEAQ, per germline. CDR3 length: 16 amino acids. Trimming removed 5 bases from V and 8 bases from J; junction bases left unmatched: 13.

The CDR3 loop reads CASSLDREYGELFF. Here the CDR3 DNA reads TGTGCCAGCTCTTTGGACAGGGAGTACGGGGAGCTGTTTTTT. The V call is TRBV18, the J call TRBJ2-2; TRBD1 agrees at 8 bases. Trimming at V came to 6 bases and at J to 7 bases, leaving 7 bases not matched to a gene. CDR1 and CDR2 (germline): KGHSH, LQKENI. The CDR3 is made up of 14 amino acids. Based on the CDR3 plus reference TRBV18 and TRBJ2-2, the full variable domain is NAGVMQNPRHLVRRRGQEARLRCSPMKGHSHVYWYRQLPEEGLKFMVYLQKENIIDESGMPKERFSAEFPKEGPSILRIQQVVRGDSAAYFCASSLDREYGELFFGEGSRLTVL.

V and J are TRBV19 and TRBJ1-1, with 7 positions matching TRBD1. The CDR3 totals 13 residues. Germline V CDR1 and CDR2: LNHDA, SQIVND (reference sequence). V shed 5 bases, J shed 5 bases, and the junction held 5 bases outside the gene matches. CDR3 in DNA: TGTGCCAGTAGTTGGGGACAGCTTACTGAAGCTTTCTTT. Protein: CASSWGQLTEAFF.

The V and J genes are TRBV5-4 and TRBJ2-7; TRBD2 aligns across 10 bases. After removal of 4 bases from V and 5 bases from J, the junction contained 15 bases not matched to a gene. The germline CDR1 and CDR2 sequences are SGHNT and YYREEE (reference sequence). The CDR3 is made up of 17 amino acids. The CDR3 nucleotides read TGTGCCAGCAGCGGGCGAGGGCTAGCGGGAGAATTCCACGAGCAGTACTTC. It is translated as CASSGRGLAGEFHEQYF. Combining the CDR3 with reference TRBV5-4 and TRBJ2-7 gives the whole variable domain ETGVTQSPTHLIKTRGQQVTLRCSSQSGHNTVSWYQQALGQGPQFIFQYYREEENGRGNFPPRFSGLQFPNYSSELNVNALELDDSALYLCASSGRGLAGEFHEQYFGPGTRLTVT.

The gene calls are TRBV19 and TRBJ2-2; 7 bases agree with TRBD1. Trimming removed 10 bases from V and 2 bases from J; junction bases left unmatched: 10. The CDR3 length is 15 residues. Germline V lookup: CDR1 LNHDA, CDR2 SQIVND (reference sequence). CDR3 coding DNA: TGTGCCACCAGCAAGGGGGCTTTCAACACCGGGGAGCTGTTTTTT. Its translation: CATSKGAFNTGELFF.

The J gene is TRBJ2-2, the V gene TRBV7-6; the match to TRBD2 covers 11 bases. The CDR3 extends over 20 amino acids. Germline V gives CDR1 SGHVS, CDR2 FNYEAQ. V was pared by 2 bases and J by 5 bases, with 16 bases of the junction left unmatched. CDR3 DNA: TGTGCCAGCAGCTTACCTCCGGGACTAGCGGATCACGGGGGAACCGGGGAGCTGTTTTTT. This translates into CASSLPPGLADHGGTGELFF.

The CDR3 region has the DNA TGTGCCAGCAGCAAAGCGGCAAAGCCCCAGCATTTT. Protein: CASSKAAKPQHF. The chain recombines TRBV21-1 with TRBJ1-5; the tabulated D call, TRBD1, remains unverified against the DNA. TRBV21-1 counts as a pseudogene. The CDR3 is 12 amino acids.

In this sample, this clone turned up once. The chain recombines TRBV30 with TRBJ2-7; D is undetermined. CDR1 and CDR2 from the germline V gene are GTSNPN and SVGIG (reference sequence). V was cut by 2 bases and J by 2 bases, with 4 bases left in between. The CDR3 covers 11 residues. Written as DNA, the CDR3 is TGTGCCTGGAGTTTCACCTACGAGCAGTACTTC. It encodes CAWSFTYEQYF.

The chain combines TRBV5-1 with TRBJ2-3; D is uncertain. V was trimmed by 4 bases and J by 2 bases, leaving 14 bases between them. The CDR3 loop spans 15 amino acids. The germline gives CDR1 SGHRS, CDR2 YFSETQ. CDR3 amino acids: CASSPTVSLTDTQYF. In DNA form, the CDR3 reads TGCGCCAGCAGCCCCACGGTATCTCTCACAGATACGCAGTATTTT.

This chain links TRBV5-1 with TRBJ2-7; 8 bases map to TRBD2. The germline V gene encodes CDR1 SGHRS and CDR2 YFSETQ. J lost 7 bases, V lost 4 bases, and 7 bases had no gene match. CDR3 length: 13 amino acids. CDR3 bases: TGCGCCAGCAGCAGGGGACTAGTAGGGGAGCAGTACTTC. As protein: CASSRGLVGEQYF. The full variable domain, completed using reference TRBV5-1 and TRBJ2-7, is KAGVTQTPRYLIKTRGQQVTLSCSPISGHRSVSWYQQTPGQGLQFLFEYFSETQRNKGNFPGRFSGRQFSNSRSEMNVSTLELGDSALYLCASSRGLVGEQYFGPGTRLTVT.

A single count supports this clone. The chain is built from TRBV5-6 and TRBJ2-7; D possibly corresponds to TRBD2 (5 bases). Germline lookup yields CDR1 SGHDT and CDR2 YYEEEE. The CDR3 has 16 residues. V was clipped by 3 bases and J by 0 bases, with 16 bases between them. This CDR3 is CASSSNLGVSSYEQYF. CDR3 DNA sequence: TGTGCCAGCAGCTCGAATTTGGGAGTCAGCTCCTACGAGCAGTACTTC.

The rearrangement links TRBV7-2 to TRBJ2-5, with a weak D call TRBD2 (6 bases). The CDR3 extends over 15 amino acids. Germline lookup yields CDR1 SGHTA and CDR2 FQGNSA. V lost 7 bases and J 7 bases, leaving 22 bases between the germline ends. In DNA form, the CDR3 reads TGTGCCAGCACCGGCAGAGCGGGCCAATCGGGGACCCAGTACTTC. Protein: CASTGRAGQSGTQYF. Together with reference TRBV7-2 and TRBJ2-5, the CDR3 gives the full variable domain: GAGVSQSPSNKVTEKGKDVELRCDPISGHTALYWYRQSLGQGLEFLIYFQGNSAPDKSGLPSDRFSAERTGGSVSTLTIQRTQQEDSAVYLCASTGRAGQSGTQYFGPGTRLLVL.

The chain couples TRBV27 to TRBJ1-1; the D is unclear. Germline-derived CDR1 and CDR2 are MNHEY and SMNVEV (reference sequence). With 3 bases removed from V and 6 bases from J, the gap between germline ends came to 11 bases. This CDR3 region has 13 residues. In DNA, the CDR3 is TGTGCCAGCAGTTTTCGGGGAGACGCTGAAGCTTTCTTT. This encodes CASSFRGDAEAFF.